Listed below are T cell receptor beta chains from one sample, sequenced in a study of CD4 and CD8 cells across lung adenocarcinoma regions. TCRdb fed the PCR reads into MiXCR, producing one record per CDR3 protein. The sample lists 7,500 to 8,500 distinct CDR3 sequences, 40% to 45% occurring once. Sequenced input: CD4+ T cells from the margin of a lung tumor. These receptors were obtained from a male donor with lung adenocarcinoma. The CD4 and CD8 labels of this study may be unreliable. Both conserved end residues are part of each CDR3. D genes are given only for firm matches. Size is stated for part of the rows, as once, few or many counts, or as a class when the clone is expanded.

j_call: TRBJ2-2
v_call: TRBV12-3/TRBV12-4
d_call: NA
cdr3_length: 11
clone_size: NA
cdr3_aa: CASSVAGELFF
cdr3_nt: TGTGCCAGCAGTGTGGCCGGGGAGCTGTTTTTT

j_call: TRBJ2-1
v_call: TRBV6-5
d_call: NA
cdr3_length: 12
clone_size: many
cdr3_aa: CASSYTDRKEFF
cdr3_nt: TGTGCCAGCAGTTACACTGACAGAAAAGAGTTCTTC

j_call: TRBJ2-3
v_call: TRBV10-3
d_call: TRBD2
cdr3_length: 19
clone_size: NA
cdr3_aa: CGSGSTGGAGGRRTDTQYF
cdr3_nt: TGTGGCTCGGGTTCCACCGGGGGAGCGGGGGGCCGACGCACAGATACGCAGTATTTT

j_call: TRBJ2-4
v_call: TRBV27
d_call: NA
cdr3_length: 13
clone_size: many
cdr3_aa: CASDPKAKNIQYF
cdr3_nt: TGTGCCAGCGACCCTAAAGCCAAAAACATTCAGTACTTC

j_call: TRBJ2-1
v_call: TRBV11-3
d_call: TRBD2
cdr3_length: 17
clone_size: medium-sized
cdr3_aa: CASSWGLAGASYNEQFF
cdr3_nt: TGTGCCAGCAGCTGGGGACTAGCGGGAGCATCATACAATGAGCAGTTCTTC

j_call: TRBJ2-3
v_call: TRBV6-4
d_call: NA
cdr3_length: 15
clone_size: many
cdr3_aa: CASSAEGGGADTQYF
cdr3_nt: TGTGCCAGCAGTGCTGAGGGAGGTGGGGCAGATACGCAGTATTTT

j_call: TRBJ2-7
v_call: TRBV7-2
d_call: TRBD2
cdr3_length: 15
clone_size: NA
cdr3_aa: CASSRDLAGGYEQYF
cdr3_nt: TGTGCCAGCAGCCGTGACCTAGCGGGAGGCTACGAGCAGTACTTC

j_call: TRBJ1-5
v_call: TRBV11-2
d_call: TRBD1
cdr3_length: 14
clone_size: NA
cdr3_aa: CASSVTGEGQPQHF
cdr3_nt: TGTGCCAGCAGCGTAACAGGGGAAGGTCAGCCCCAGCATTTT

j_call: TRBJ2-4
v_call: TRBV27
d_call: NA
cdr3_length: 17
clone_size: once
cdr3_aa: CASSRPSGQRANDIQYF
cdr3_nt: TGTGCCAGCAGTCGTCCGTCGGGGCAGCGGGCCAACGATATTCAGTACTTC

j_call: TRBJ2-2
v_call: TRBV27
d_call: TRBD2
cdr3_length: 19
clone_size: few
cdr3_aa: CASSLLPGLAGGSTGELFF
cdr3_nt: TGTGCCAGCAGTCTCCTACCGGGACTAGCGGGAGGGAGCACCGGGGAGCTGTTTTTT

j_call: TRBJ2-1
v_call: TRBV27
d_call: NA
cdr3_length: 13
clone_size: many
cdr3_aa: CASSFGPDYEQFF
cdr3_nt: TGTGCCAGCAGTTTCGGACCGGACTACGAGCAGTTCTTC

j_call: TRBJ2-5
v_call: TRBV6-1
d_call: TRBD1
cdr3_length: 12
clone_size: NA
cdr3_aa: CASRQGGETQYF
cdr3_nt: TGTGCCAGCAGACAGGGGGGAGAGACCCAGTACTTC

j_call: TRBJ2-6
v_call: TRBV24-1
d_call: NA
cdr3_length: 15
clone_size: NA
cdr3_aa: CATSDEVSGANVLTF
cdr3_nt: TGTGCCACCAGTGATGAGGTCTCTGGGGCCAACGTCCTGACTTTC

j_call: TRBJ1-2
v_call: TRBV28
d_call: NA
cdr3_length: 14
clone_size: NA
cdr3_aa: CASSLGTLFLGYTF
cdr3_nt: TGTGCCAGCAGTTTAGGAACCTTATTCCTAGGCTACACCTTC

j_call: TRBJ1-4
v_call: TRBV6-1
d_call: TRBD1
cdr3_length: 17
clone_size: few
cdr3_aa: CASSERVWGQVNEKLFF
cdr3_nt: TGTGCCAGCAGTGAAAGAGTCTGGGGACAGGTTAATGAAAAACTGTTTTTT

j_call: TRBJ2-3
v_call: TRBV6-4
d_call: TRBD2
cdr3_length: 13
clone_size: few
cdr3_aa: CASSDSTGTRWYF
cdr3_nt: TGTGCCAGCAGTGACTCCACCGGGACTAGGTGGTATTTT

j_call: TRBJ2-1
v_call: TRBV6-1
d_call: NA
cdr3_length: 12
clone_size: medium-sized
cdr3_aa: CASSELGNEQFF
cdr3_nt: TGTGCCAGCAGTGAATTAGGGAATGAGCAGTTCTTC

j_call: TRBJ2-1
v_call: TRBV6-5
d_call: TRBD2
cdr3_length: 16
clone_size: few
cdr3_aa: CASSSRRTSGANEQFF
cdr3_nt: TGTGCCAGCAGTTCCAGGAGGACTAGCGGAGCCAATGAGCAGTTCTTC

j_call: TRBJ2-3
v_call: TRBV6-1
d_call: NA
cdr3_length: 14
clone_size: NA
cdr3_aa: CAGSGGRDQDTQYF
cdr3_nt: TGTGCCGGCAGTGGGGGCAGGGACCAAGATACGCAGTATTTC

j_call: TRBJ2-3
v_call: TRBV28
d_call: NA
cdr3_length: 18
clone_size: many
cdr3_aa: CASKDLAWAGAGADTQYF
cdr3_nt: TGTGCCAGCAAGGACCTCGCATGGGCGGGTGCCGGGGCAGATACGCAGTATTTT

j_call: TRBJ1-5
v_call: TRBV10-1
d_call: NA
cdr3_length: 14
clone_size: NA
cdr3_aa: CASSASGDNQPQHF
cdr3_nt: TGCGCCAGCAGTGCCTCAGGGGATAATCAGCCCCAGCATTTT

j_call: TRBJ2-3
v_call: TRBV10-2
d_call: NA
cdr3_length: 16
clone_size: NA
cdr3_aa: CASGGSEWRAQETQYF
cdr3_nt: TGCGCCAGCGGGGGGTCGGAGTGGCGTGCTCAAGAGACGCAGTATTTC

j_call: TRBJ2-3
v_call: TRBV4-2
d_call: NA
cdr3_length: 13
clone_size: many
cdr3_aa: CASSDGVADTQYF
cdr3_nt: TGTGCCAGCAGCGACGGGGTAGCAGATACGCAGTATTTT

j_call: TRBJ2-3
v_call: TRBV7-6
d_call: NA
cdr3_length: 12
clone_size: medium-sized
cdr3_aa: CASSSGTDTQYF
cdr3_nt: TGTGCCAGCAGCTCCGGAACAGATACGCAGTATTTT

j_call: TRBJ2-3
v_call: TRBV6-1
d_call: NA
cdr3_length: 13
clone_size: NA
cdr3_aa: CASQLAGTGAQYF
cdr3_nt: TGTGCCAGCCAGCTAGCGGGCACAGGGGCGCAGTATTTT

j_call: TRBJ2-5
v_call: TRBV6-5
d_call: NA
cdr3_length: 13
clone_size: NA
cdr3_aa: CASSFGVQETQYF
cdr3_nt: TGTGCCAGCAGTTTCGGGGTTCAAGAGACCCAGTACTTC

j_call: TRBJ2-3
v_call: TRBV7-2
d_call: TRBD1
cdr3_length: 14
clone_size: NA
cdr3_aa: CASSPGQYTDTQYF
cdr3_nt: TGTGCCAGCAGCCCGGGACAGTACACAGATACGCAGTATTTT

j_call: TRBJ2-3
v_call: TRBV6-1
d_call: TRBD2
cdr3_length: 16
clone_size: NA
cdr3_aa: CASSAFGLASTDMQYF
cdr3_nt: TGTGCCAGCAGTGCTTTCGGACTAGCTAGCACAGACATGCAGTATTTT

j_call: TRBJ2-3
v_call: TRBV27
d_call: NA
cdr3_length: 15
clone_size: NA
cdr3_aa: CARSFGGRAEDTQYF
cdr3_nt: TGTGCCAGGAGTTTCGGGGGGCGTGCCGAGGATACCCAGTATTTC

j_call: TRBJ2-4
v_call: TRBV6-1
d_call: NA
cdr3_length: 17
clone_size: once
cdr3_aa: CASSKGLAGSGKDIQYF
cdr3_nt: TGTGCCAGCAGTAAGGGACTGGCGGGGTCTGGCAAAGACATTCAGTACTTC

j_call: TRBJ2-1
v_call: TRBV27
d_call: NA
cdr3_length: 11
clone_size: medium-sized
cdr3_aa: CASSRYNEQFF
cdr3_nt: TGTGCCAGCAGTCGATACAATGAGCAGTTCTTC

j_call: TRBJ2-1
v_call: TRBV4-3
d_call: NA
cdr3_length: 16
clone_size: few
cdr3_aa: CASSQDLAGNYNEQFF
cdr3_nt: TGCGCCAGCAGCCAAGATCTTGCGGGTAACTACAATGAGCAGTTCTTC

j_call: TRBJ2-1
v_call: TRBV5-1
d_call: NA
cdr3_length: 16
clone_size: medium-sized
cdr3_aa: CASSLFSDMGVNEQFF
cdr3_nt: TGCGCCAGCAGCCTATTTTCGGACATGGGGGTCAATGAGCAGTTCTTC

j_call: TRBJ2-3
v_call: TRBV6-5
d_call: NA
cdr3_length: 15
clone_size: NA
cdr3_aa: CARGYGESGPDTQYF
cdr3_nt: TGTGCCAGGGGTTACGGGGAAAGCGGCCCAGATACCCAGTATTTT

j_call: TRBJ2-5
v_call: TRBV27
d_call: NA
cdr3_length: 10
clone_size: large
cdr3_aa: CASSLETQYF
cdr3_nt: TGTGCCAGCAGTTTAGAGACCCAGTACTTC

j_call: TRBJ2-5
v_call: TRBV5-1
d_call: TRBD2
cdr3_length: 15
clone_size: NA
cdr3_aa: CASSFSSGSTETQYF
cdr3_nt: TGCGCCAGCAGCTTCTCAAGCGGGAGTACGGAGACCCAGTACTTC

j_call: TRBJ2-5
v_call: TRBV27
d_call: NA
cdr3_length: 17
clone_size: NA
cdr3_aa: CASSVGPGGRGEETQYF
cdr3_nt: TGTGCCAGCAGTGTGGGGCCCGGGGGCCGTGGCGAAGAGACCCAGTACTTC

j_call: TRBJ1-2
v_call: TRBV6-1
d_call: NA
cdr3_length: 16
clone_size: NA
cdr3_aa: CASSDTPGRTLYGYTF
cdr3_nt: TGTGCCAGCAGCGACACCCCTGGACGGACCCTGTATGGCTACACCTTC

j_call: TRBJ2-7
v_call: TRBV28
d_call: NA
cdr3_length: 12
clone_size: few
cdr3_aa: CASSPNPREQYF
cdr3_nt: TGTGCCAGCAGCCCGAACCCCAGGGAGCAGTACTTC

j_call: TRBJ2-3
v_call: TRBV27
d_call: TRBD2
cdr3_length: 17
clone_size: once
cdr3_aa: CASRSVGLGRAKDTQYF
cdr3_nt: TGTGCCAGCAGATCCGTAGGACTAGGCCGGGCGAAAGATACGCAGTATTTC

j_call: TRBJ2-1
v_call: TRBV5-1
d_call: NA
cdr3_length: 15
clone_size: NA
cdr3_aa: CASSVRGLTYNEQFF
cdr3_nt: TGCGCCAGCAGCGTGCGGGGACTTACCTACAATGAGCAGTTCTTC

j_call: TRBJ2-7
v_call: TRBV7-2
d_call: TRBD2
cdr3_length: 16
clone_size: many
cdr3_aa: CASSYNGGAASWEQYF
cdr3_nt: TGTGCCAGCAGCTATAACGGGGGGGCAGCAAGTTGGGAGCAGTACTTC

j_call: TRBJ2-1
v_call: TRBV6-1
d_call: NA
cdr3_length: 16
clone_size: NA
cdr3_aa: CASAMRQQSSYNEQFF
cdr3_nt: TGTGCCAGCGCCATGAGACAGCAGAGCTCCTACAATGAGCAGTTCTTC

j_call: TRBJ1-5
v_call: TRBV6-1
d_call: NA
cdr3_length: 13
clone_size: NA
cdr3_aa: CASSELVGQPQHF
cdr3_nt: TGTGCCAGCAGTGAATTGGTGGGTCAGCCCCAGCATTTT

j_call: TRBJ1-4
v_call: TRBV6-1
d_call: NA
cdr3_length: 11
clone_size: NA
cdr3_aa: CASSEPWKLFF
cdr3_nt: TGTGCCAGCAGTGAGCCGTGGAAACTGTTTTTT

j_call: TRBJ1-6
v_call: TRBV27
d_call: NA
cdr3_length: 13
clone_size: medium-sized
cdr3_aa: CASKSSYNSPLHF
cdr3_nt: TGTGCCAGCAAAAGCTCCTATAATTCACCCCTCCACTTT

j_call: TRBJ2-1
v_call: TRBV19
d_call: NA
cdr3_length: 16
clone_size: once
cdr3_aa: CASSSPRRSNLDEQFF
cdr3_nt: TGTGCCAGTAGTAGTCCCCGTCGGAGTAATCTTGATGAGCAGTTCTTC

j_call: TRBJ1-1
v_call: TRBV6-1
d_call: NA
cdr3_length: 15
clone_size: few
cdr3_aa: CASSEFEIMNTEAFF
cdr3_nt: TGTGCCAGCAGTGAATTCGAGATCATGAACACTGAAGCTTTCTTT

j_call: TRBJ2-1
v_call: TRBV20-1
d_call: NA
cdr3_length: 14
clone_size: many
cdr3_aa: CSARDGDTYNEQFF
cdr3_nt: TGCAGTGCTAGAGATGGGGACACCTACAATGAGCAGTTCTTC

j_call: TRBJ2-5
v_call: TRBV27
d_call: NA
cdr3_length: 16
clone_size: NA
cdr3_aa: CASSLGGRTGQNTQSF
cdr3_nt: TGTGCCAGCAGTTTAGGGGGGAGGACTGGGCAAAACACCCAGTCCTTC

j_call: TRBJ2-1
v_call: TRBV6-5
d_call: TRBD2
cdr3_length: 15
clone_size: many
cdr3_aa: CASRRGSGGYNEQFF
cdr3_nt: TGTGCCAGCAGACGTGGTAGCGGGGGTTACAATGAGCAGTTCTTC

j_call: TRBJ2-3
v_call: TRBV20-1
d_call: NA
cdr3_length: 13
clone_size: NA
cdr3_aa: CSAGLLAKDIQYF
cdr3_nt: TGCAGTGCGGGGTTGCTAGCGAAAGATATTCAGTATTTC

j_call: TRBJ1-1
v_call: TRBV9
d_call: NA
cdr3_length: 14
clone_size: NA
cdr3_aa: CASSVGDMNTEAFF
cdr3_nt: TGTGCCAGCAGCGTAGGGGATATGAACACTGAAGCTTTCTTT